These 27 T cell receptor beta chains originate from one sample sequenced in a study of cytomegalovirus exposure and HLA in healthy donors. The PCR had 60 Vbeta and 13 Jbeta primers. The assay was immunoSEQ multiplex PCR, and TCRdb's table has in-frame clones only and misses some. The repertoire has some 93,000 clones, around a tenth of them found once; the top ten carry 4.5% to 6%. Sample: PBMCs. The source of these receptors is a man over 45 in good health and CMV-seropositive.

This clone was seen a few times. The chain couples TRBV7-2 to TRBJ2-1; TRBD1 is a possible D gene (5 bases). Germline assignment: CDR1 SGHTA and CDR2 FQGNSA. V was trimmed by 7 bases and J by 2 bases, leaving 18 bases between them. This CDR3 spans 16 amino acids. The CDR3 loop reads CASNPRVLRPYNEQFF. CDR3 in DNA: TGTGCCAGCAACCCCAGGGTCCTTAGGCCCTACAATGAGCAGTTCTTC. The whole variable domain, filled in from reference TRBV7-2 and TRBJ2-1, reads GAGVSQSPSNKVTEKGKDVELRCDPISGHTALYWYRQSLGQGLEFLIYFQGNSAPDKSGLPSDRFSAERTGGSVSTLTIQRTQQEDSAVYLCASNPRVLRPYNEQFFGPGTRLTVL.

The chain recombines TRBV18 with TRBJ2-1; possibly TRBD2 for D (7 bases). Germline V lookup: CDR1 KGHSH, CDR2 LQKENI. CDR3 size: 22 residues. V gave up 0 bases and J gave up 3 bases, with 30 bases separating them. The CDR3 nucleotides read TGTGCCAGCTCACCACCGAGTAGGGGGGGGAGGGATTCCCACCCGGACTACAATGAGCAGTTCTTC. It codes for CASSPPSRGGRDSHPDYNEQFF.

There are a few counts of this clone. J is TRBJ1-2 and V is TRBV19, with D unclear. The CDR3 loop spans 13 amino acids. From germline, CDR1 is LNHDA and CDR2 SQIVND (reference sequence). V was clipped by 5 bases and J by 7 bases, with 14 bases between them. The CDR3 coding sequence is TGTGCCAGTAGTGACAAGGGAGGAGGTGGCTACACCTTC. This gives the protein CASSDKGGGGYTF.

V and J are TRBV9 and TRBJ2-3; 8 bases line up with TRBD2. Germline V lookup: CDR1 SGDLS, CDR2 YYNGEE. The V gene end was trimmed by 0 bases and the J gene end by 3 bases; junction bases not matched to a gene: 9. This CDR3 region has 17 residues. The CDR3, as DNA: TGTGCCAGCAGCGTAGCGGCGGGAGCGGGAGCAACAGATACGCAGTATTTT. Translated, it gives CASSVAAGAGATDTQYF.

The sample holds a few counts of this clone. V is TRBV5-1 and J is TRBJ1-2, with 8 bases identical to TRBD1. This CDR3 is 15 amino acids long. Germline CDR1 is SGHRS and CDR2 is YFSETQ. Unmatched junction bases numbered 5, after V lost 2 bases and J lost 2 bases. The CDR3 region has the DNA TGCGCCAGCAGCTTAACAGGGGGGGTAAACTATGGCTACACCTTC. It translates to CASSLTGGVNYGYTF. Looking up the rest from reference TRBV5-1 and TRBJ1-2 gives the full variable domain: KAGVTQTPRYLIKTRGQQVTLSCSPISGHRSVSWYQQTPGQGLQFLFEYFSETQRNKGNFPGRFSGRQFSNSRSEMNVSTLELGDSALYLCASSLTGGVNYGYTFGSGTRLTVV.

In its sample, this clone was seen a few times. This chain links TRBV5-6 with TRBJ2-5; possible D gene TRBD2, 6 bases. The germline CDR1 and CDR2 sequences are SGHDT and YYEEEE. V lost 2 bases and J lost 5, with 10 bases in between. The CDR3 is 13 residues long. The CDR3 loop reads CASSLLARETQYF. The CDR3 nucleotides read TGTGCCAGCAGCTTACTAGCACGGGAGACCCAGTACTTC.

This sequence joins TRBV28 and TRBJ1-1; a possible D gene is TRBD1 (6 bases). V shed 6 bases and J shed 5 bases, with 16 bases lying between them. Looked up from germline, CDR1 is MDHEN and CDR2 is SYDVKM. This CDR3 contains 14 residues. The CDR3 loop reads CASSPGQRTTEAFF. CDR3 in DNA: TGTGCCAGCAGCCCTGGACAGCGAACGACTGAAGCTTTCTTT. Combining the CDR3 with reference TRBV28 and TRBJ1-1 gives the whole variable domain DVKVTQSSRYLVKRTGEKVFLECVQDMDHENMFWYRQDPGLGLRLIYFSYDVKMKEKGDIPEGYSVSREKKERFSLILESASTNQTSMYLCASSPGQRTTEAFFGQGTRLTVV.

This chain connects TRBV5-1 to TRBJ2-5, with a weak D call TRBD2 (5 bases). Trimming took 0 bases from V and 5 from J, leaving 14 bases between them. The CDR3 length is 15 residues. The V gene's germline CDR1 is SGHRS and CDR2 YFSETQ. The CDR3 region is CASSLGIGRGETQYF. In DNA, the CDR3 is TGCGCCAGCAGCTTGGGTATAGGGCGCGGGGAGACCCAGTACTTC.

This rearrangement joins TRBV30 to TRBJ2-1; TRBD2 matches 7 bases. J was trimmed by 6 bases and V by 0 bases; bases with no gene match: 2. The CDR3 extends over 13 amino acids. CDR1 is GTSNPN and CDR2 is SVGIG in the germline V gene (reference sequence). The DNA of the CDR3 is TGTGCCTGGAGTGTAGGGGAGGGCAATGAGCAGTTCTTC. Translating gives CAWSVGEGNEQFF.

The sample holds one count of this clone. The CDR3 coding sequence is TGTGCCAGCTCACCGAGAAGACAGGGGGGAGACTCCTATAATTCACCCCTCCACTTT. Translating gives CASSPRRQGGDSYNSPLHF. The chain is built from TRBV18 and TRBJ1-6; 9 bases map to TRBD1. CDR3 length: 19 residues. Trimming cost V 3 bases and J 0 bases; bases outside gene matches: 9. CDR1 and CDR2 (germline): KGHSH, LQKENI. Drawing the rest from reference TRBV18 and TRBJ1-6, the complete variable domain is NAGVMQNPRHLVRRRGQEARLRCSPMKGHSHVYWYRQLPEEGLKFMVYLQKENIIDESGMPKERFSAEFPKEGPSILRIQQVVRGDSAAYFCASSPRRQGGDSYNSPLHFGNGTRLTVT.

The chain joins TRBV6-1 to TRBJ2-2; D might be TRBD1 (6 bases). Trimming removed 7 bases from V and 1 base from J, with 7 bases in between. CDR1 is MNHNS, CDR2 SASEGT, per germline. CDR3 length equals 13 residues. CDR3 loop: CASNRENTGELFF. CDR3 bases: TGTGCCAGCAACAGGGAGAACACCGGGGAGCTGTTTTTT.

The chain joins TRBV27 to TRBJ1-5; D is perhaps TRBD1 (6 bases). The CDR3 has 16 amino acids. Germline lookup yields CDR1 MNHEY and CDR2 SMNVEV (reference sequence). V dropped 4 bases and J dropped 0 bases, with 13 bases sitting between them. The CDR3 loop is CASSSNRDNSNQPQHF. For the CDR3, the DNA is TGTGCCAGCAGTTCGAACAGGGACAATAGCAATCAGCCCCAGCATTTT.

The CDR3, as DNA: TGTGCTAGTGGTTTGGGGGGCGCCGGAGAGACCCAGTACTTC. This codes for CASGLGGAGETQYF. V usage is TRBV12-5 and J usage is TRBJ2-5; a weak D match, TRBD1 (5 bases). Germline values: CDR1 LGHNT, CDR2 FRNRAP. The V gene lost 1 base and the J gene lost 4 bases, with 10 bases spanning the gap. There are 14 residues in the CDR3.

The genes are TRBV30 and TRBJ1-1; perhaps TRBD1 as D (6 bases). The CDR3 runs 13 residues. V gave up 7 bases and J gave up 5 bases, with 17 bases separating them. Germline V gene sequence: CDR1 GTSNPN, CDR2 SVGIG (reference sequence). The CDR3 reads CALLRGGKTEAFF. CDR3 nucleotides: TGTGCCTTGCTGAGGGGGGGGAAAACTGAAGCTTTCTTT. The full variable domain, rest sourced from reference TRBV30 and TRBJ1-1, is SQTIHQWPATLVQPVGSPLSLECTVEGTSNPNLYWYRQAAGRGLQLLFYSVGIGQISSEVPQNLSASRPQDRQFILSSKKLLLSDSGFYLCALLRGGKTEAFFGQGTRLTVV.

J is TRBJ2-7 and V is TRBV11-2; 14 bases agree with TRBD2. The CDR3 is 16 residues long. Germline V gene lookup returns CDR1 SGHAT and CDR2 FQNNGV. The trim removed 1 base at V and 6 bases at J, leaving 5 bases unmatched. CDR3 DNA: TGTGCCAGCAGCTTAGGAGGACTAGCGGGAGGATCCGAGCAGTACTTC. This gives the protein CASSLGGLAGGSEQYF.

This clone was seen a few times. This chain connects TRBV6-5 to TRBJ1-1; D might be TRBD1 (5 bases). This CDR3 region has 14 residues. V lost 2 bases, J lost 5 bases, and 12 bases lay in between. Germline assignment: CDR1 MNHEY and CDR2 SVGAGI. CDR3 bases: TGTGCCAGCAGTTACCCAGGGAGGGTTACTGAAGCTTTCTTT. This gives the protein CASSYPGRVTEAFF.

In this sample, this clone turned up a few times. The rearrangement uses TRBV13 and TRBJ2-5; 9 bases fit TRBD1. CDR1 and CDR2 from the germline V gene are PRHDT and FYEKMQ (reference sequence). V lost 5 bases and J lost 5; bases outside the gene matches: 6. The length of the CDR3 is 14 residues. CDR3 bases: TGTGCCAGCAGCCTACGGACAGGGGAGGAGACCCAGTACTTC. Translated: CASSLRTGEETQYF.

The V call is TRBV29-1, the J call TRBJ2-1, with unresolved D. The CDR3 runs to 14 residues. Trimming left V 0 bases short and J 6 bases short, with 12 bases between. Germline V gene data show CDR1 as SQVTM and CDR2 as ANQGSEA. CDR3 amino acids: CSVEDRSQLNEQFF. CDR3 nucleotides: TGCAGCGTTGAAGATAGATCTCAACTCAATGAGCAGTTCTTC.

The chain employs TRBV5-4 and TRBJ2-3; D perhaps matches TRBD1 (6 bases). CDR1 and CDR2 from the germline V gene are SGHNT and YYREEE (reference sequence). CDR3 length: 14 amino acids. The germline V and J ends were trimmed by 1 base and 4 bases, with 10 bases remaining between them. The CDR3 DNA reads as TGTGCCAGCAGCTTGAAACAGGGCGCAGATACGCAGTATTTT. This sequence encodes CASSLKQGADTQYF.

V usage is TRBV5-1 and J usage is TRBJ1-1; TRBD1 aligns across 8 bases. The CDR3 length is 16 residues. J was trimmed by 4 bases and V by 2 bases; bases with no gene match: 10. CDR1 SGHRS and CDR2 YFSETQ come from the germline V gene. The CDR3 sequence is CASSFQGAPVGTEAFF. The CDR3 bases are TGCGCCAGCAGCTTCCAGGGGGCGCCGGTGGGCACTGAAGCTTTCTTT.

This clone was counted only a few times. CDR3 protein: CASSSTTTGEAFF. The CDR3 DNA follows: TGTGCCAGCAGCTCTACAACGACAGGGGAAGCTTTCTTT. The chain employs TRBV11-2 and TRBJ1-1, with TRBD1 identical over 7 bases. The CDR3 contains 13 residues. The ends lost 4 bases at V and 8 bases at J; junction bases unmatched: 7. Germline CDR1 and CDR2: SGHAT and FQNNGV.

V is TRBV27 and J is TRBJ1-4; 9 nucleotides align to TRBD1. From germline, CDR1 is MNHEY and CDR2 SMNVEV (reference sequence). V was pared by 5 bases and J by 11 bases, with 15 bases of the junction left unmatched. The CDR3 runs to 16 residues. The CDR3 coding sequence is TGTGCCAGCAGTCCCAATCGGGGGACAGGGACCGGGAAACTGTTTTTT. This codes for CASSPNRGTGTGKLFF.

There are a few counts of this clone. J is TRBJ1-4 and V is TRBV2, with D hard to call. The CDR3 covers 12 residues. CDR1 is SNHLY, CDR2 FYNNEI, per germline. Trimming left V 7 bases short and J 4 bases short, with 7 bases between. CDR3 loop: CASMGLNEKLFF. The CDR3 DNA follows: TGTGCCAGCATGGGCCTTAATGAAAAACTGTTTTTT.

This chain uses TRBV30 with TRBJ1-1; no clear D gene. V was clipped by 0 bases and J by 1 base, with 6 bases between them. The CDR3 covers 13 residues. Per the germline V gene, CDR1 is GTSNPN and CDR2 is SVGIG (reference sequence). CDR3 sequence: CAWSVAGNTEAFF. The CDR3 region has the DNA TGTGCCTGGAGTGTTGCGGGGAACACTGAAGCTTTCTTT.

The chain carries TRBV2 and TRBJ2-7, with 9 nucleotides matching TRBD2. CDR3 size: 17 residues. The V gene end was trimmed by 4 bases and the J gene end by 0 bases; junction bases not matched to a gene: 10. Germline CDR1 and CDR2: SNHLY and FYNNEI. DNA for the CDR3: TGTGCCAGCAGTGGACCGGCTAGCGGGGCGAGCTCCTACGAGCAGTACTTC. Residues: CASSGPASGASSYEQYF.

This clone was seen only a few times. V gene TRBV5-5 combines with J gene TRBJ1-5; no definite D call. Deletions cut 2 bases from V and 4 bases from J, with 10 bases between. Per germline, CDR1 SGHKS and CDR2 YYEKEE (reference sequence). The CDR3 runs to 14 residues. The CDR3 here is CASSFYRENQPQHF. The CDR3 DNA reads as TGTGCCAGCAGCTTTTACCGGGAGAATCAGCCCCAGCATTTT.

The CDR3 is CSVAGLYYGYTF. The CDR3 DNA is TGCAGCGTCGCGGGACTGTACTATGGCTACACCTTC. The rearrangement joins TRBV29-1 to TRBJ1-2, with D perhaps matching TRBD1 (5 bases). CDR3 size: 12 residues. Between the trimmed V and J ends, which lost 6 bases and 3 bases, there was a span of 11 bases. Germline V lookup: CDR1 SQVTM, CDR2 ANQGSEA.